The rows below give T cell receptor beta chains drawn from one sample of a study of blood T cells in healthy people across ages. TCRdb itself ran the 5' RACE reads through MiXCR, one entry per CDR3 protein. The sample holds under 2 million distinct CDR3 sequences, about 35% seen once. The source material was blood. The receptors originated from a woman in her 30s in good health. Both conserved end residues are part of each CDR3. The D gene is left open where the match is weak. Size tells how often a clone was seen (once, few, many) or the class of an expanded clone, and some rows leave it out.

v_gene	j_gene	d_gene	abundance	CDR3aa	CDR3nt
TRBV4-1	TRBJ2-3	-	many	CASSQARTDTQYF	TGCGCCAGCAGCCAAGCTCGCACAGATACGCAGTATTTT
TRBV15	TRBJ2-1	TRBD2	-	CATSRDSGRGTNYYNEQFF	TGTGCCACCAGCAGAGACTCGGGGCGGGGGACTAACTATTACAATGAGCAGTTCTTC
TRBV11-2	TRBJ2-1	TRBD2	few	CASSLRDSGYYNEQFF	TGTGCCAGCAGCCTTCGAGATAGCGGGTACTACAATGAGCAGTTCTTC
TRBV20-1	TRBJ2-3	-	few	CSARETGTDTQYF	TGCAGTGCTAGGGAAACGGGGACAGATACGCAGTATTTT
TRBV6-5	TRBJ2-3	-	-	CASRPGTPSTDTQYF	TGTGCCAGCAGACCCGGGACCCCGAGCACAGATACGCAGTATTTT
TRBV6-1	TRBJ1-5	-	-	CASSEKVRNSNQPQHF	TGTGCCAGCAGTGAAAAGGTTCGGAACAGCAATCAGCCCCAGCATTTT
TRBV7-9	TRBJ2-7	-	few	CASSYEDRGYEQYF	TGTGCCAGCAGCTACGAGGACAGAGGTTACGAGCAGTACTTC
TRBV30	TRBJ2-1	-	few	CAWSVSGYEQFF	TGTGCCTGGAGTGTATCAGGGTATGAGCAGTTCTTC
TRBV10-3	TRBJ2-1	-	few	CATKNGSSYNEQFF	TGTGCCACGAAAAATGGGAGCTCCTACAATGAGCAGTTCTTC
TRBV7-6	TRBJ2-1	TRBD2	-	CASSTGLAADLGEQFF	TGTGCCAGCAGCACAGGACTAGCGGCCGATTTGGGAGAGCAGTTCTTC
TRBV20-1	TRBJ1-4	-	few	CSAGRTEYLEKLFF	TGCAGTGCGGGTCGGACTGAATACTTGGAAAAACTGTTTTTT
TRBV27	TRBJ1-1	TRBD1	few	CASSRTGGRTEAFF	TGTGCCAGCAGCCGGACAGGGGGGCGGACTGAAGCTTTCTTT
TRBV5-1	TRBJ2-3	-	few	CASSLGSESGRTDTQYF	TGCGCCAGCAGCTTGGGAAGTGAAAGCGGACGCACAGATACGCAGTATTTT
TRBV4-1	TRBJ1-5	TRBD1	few	CASSRSGQRNQPQHF	TGCGCCAGCAGCCGGTCGGGACAGAGAAATCAGCCCCAGCATTTT
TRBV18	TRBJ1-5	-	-	CASSAKQGRNQPQHF	TGTGCCAGCTCGGCGAAACAGGGCCGCAATCAGCCCCAGCATTTT
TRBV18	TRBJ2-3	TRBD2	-	CASSPPSTSFADTQYF	TGTGCCAGCTCCCCACCGTCGACTAGCTTTGCAGATACGCAGTATTTT
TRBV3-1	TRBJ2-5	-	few	CASSQDPSFGNQETQYF	TGTGCCAGCAGCCAAGACCCCTCGTTTGGGAACCAAGAGACCCAGTACTTC
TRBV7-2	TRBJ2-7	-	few	CASSLIMGAYEQYF	TGTGCCAGCAGCTTAATTATGGGGGCCTACGAGCAGTACTTC
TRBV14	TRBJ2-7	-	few	CASSLQGSAYEQYF	TGTGCCAGCAGCCTCCAGGGGTCTGCCTACGAGCAGTACTTC
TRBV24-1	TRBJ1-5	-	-	CATSECKARLCPPNQPQHF	TGTGCCACCAGTGAATGTAAGGCCAGACTATGTCCGCCCAATCAGCCCCAGCATTTT
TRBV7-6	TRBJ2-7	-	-	CASSSLIMAGEPYEQYF	TGTGCCAGCAGCTCGCTCATCATGGCTGGAGAGCCCTACGAGCAGTACTTC
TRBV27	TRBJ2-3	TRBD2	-	CASIGTSGVGDTQYF	TGTGCCAGCATCGGGACTAGCGGAGTGGGAGATACGCAGTATTTT
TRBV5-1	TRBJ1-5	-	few	CASSLEGIGEPQHF	TGCGCCAGCAGCTTGGAAGGTATCGGAGAGCCCCAGCATTTT
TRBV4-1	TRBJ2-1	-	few	CASSQEVWTEQFF	TGCGCCAGCAGCCAAGAAGTGTGGACCGAGCAGTTCTTC
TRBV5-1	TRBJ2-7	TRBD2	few	CASSERESHEQYF	TGCGCCAGCAGCGAGCGGGAGTCCCACGAGCAGTACTTC
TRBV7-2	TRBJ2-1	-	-	CASSLDSRVGNEQFF	TGTGCCAGCAGCTTAGACAGCAGGGTAGGCAATGAGCAGTTCTTC
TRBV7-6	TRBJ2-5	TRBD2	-	CASSPRSAGEGETQYF	TGTGCCAGCAGCCCACGTTCAGCGGGGGAGGGGGAGACCCAGTACTTC
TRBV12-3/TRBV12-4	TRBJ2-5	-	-	CASSLIVGQLIETQYF	TGTGCCAGCAGTTTGATCGTCGGCCAGCTAATAGAGACCCAGTACTTC
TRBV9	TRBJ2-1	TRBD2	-	CASSVGSGGPYNEQFF	TGTGCCAGCAGCGTTGGTAGCGGGGGACCTTACAATGAGCAGTTCTTC
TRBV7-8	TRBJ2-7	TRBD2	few	CASSRREALPYEQYF	TGTGCCAGCAGCCGACGGGAGGCCCTCCCCTACGAGCAGTACTTC
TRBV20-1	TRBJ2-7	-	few	CGARGHLSYEQYF	TGCGGTGCTAGGGGACACCTGTCCTACGAGCAGTACTTC
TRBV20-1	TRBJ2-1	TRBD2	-	CSARVSGGGNEQFF	TGCAGTGCTAGAGTTAGCGGGGGGGGCAATGAGCAGTTCTTC
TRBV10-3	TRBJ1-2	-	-	CAIRDSSRFNYGYTF	TGTGCCATCAGGGACAGCTCTCGTTTTAACTATGGCTACACCTTC
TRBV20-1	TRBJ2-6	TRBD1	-	CSPSGTGGTGANVLTF	TGCAGCCCTTCCGGGACAGGGGGTACGGGGGCCAACGTCCTGACTTTC
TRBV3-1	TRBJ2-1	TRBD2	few	CASRSGLGSYNEQFF	TGTGCCAGCCGATCGGGACTAGGGTCCTACAATGAGCAGTTCTTC
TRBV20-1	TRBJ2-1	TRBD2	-	CSARPLAGVPSSSYNEQFF	TGCAGTGCTAGGCCACTAGCGGGAGTTCCTTCGAGCTCCTACAATGAGCAGTTCTTC
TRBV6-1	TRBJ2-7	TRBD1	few	CASSDLGQANEQYF	TGTGCCAGCAGTGATCTTGGACAGGCCAACGAGCAGTACTTC
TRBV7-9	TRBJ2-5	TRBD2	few	CASRTSGDQETQYF	TGTGCCAGCAGGACTAGCGGGGACCAAGAGACCCAGTACTTC
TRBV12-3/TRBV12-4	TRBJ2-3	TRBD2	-	CASSPGLAGSDAQYF	TGTGCCAGCAGTCCGGGACTAGCGGGATCGGATGCGCAGTATTTT
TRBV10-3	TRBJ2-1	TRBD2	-	CTISESETSGSEQFF	TGTACCATCAGTGAGTCGGAGACTAGCGGGAGTGAGCAGTTCTTC